This T cell receptor (beta chain) appears in the sequencing data of a study of T cells in Graves' hyperthyroidism and ophthalmopathy. Amplified regions were TCR beta CDR3 sequences from RNA transcripts. Carried out on the TCR CDR3, a first-round RT-PCR used the HTBI primer set. In TCRdb, the multiplex PCR reads were re-called with MiXCR into one record per CDR3 protein. The data contain about 840,000 distinct CDR3 sequences, 35% to 45% of them singletons. Those with hyperthyroidism were 18 to 65 years old, newly diagnosed, and ill for under 2 months. This clonotype appeared many times. The V end was cut by 7 bases, the J end by 5 bases, with 15 bases between. Germline loops: CDR1 MGHDK, CDR2 SYGVNS. There are 14 residues in the CDR3.

The sequenced sample consisted of blood. This rearrangement joins TRBV25-1 to TRBJ1-5; D uncertain. This TCR came from a man aged 18 to 35 with Graves' hyperthyroidism. This chain's CDR3 is CASTPGSLDQPQHF. In DNA form, the CDR3 reads TGTGCCAGCACCCCCGGGAGCTTGGATCAGCCCCAGCATTTT.